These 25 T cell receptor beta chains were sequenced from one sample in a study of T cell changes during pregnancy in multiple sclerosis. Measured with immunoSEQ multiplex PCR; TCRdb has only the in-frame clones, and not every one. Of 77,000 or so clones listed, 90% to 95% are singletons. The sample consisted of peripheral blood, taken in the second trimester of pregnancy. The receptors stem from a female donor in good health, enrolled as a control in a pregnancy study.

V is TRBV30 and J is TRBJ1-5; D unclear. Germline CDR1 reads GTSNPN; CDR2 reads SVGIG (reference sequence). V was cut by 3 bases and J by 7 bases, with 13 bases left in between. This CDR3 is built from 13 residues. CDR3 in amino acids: CAWSPGTGQPQHF. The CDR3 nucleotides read TGTGCCTGGAGCCCGGGTACCGGGCAGCCCCAGCATTTT.

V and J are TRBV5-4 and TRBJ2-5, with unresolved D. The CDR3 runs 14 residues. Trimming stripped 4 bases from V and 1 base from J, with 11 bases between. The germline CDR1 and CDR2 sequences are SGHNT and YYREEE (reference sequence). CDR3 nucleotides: TGTGCCAGCAGCCCCACCGCTAGCCAAGAGACCCAGTACTTC. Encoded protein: CASSPTASQETQYF. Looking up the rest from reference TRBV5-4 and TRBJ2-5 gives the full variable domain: ETGVTQSPTHLIKTRGQQVTLRCSSQSGHNTVSWYQQALGQGPQFIFQYYREEENGRGNFPPRFSGLQFPNYSSELNVNALELDDSALYLCASSPTASQETQYFGPGTRLLVL.

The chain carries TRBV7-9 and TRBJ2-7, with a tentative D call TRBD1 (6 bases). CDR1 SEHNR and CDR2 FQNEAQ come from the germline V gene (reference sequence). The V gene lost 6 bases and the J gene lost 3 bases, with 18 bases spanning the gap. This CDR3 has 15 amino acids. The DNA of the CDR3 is TGTGCCAGCAGTTCCCTTAGGGACACTTACTACGAGCAGTACTTC. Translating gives CASSSLRDTYYEQYF. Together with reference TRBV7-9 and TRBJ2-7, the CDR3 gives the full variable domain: DTGVSQNPRHKITKRGQNVTFRCDPISEHNRLYWYRQTLGQGPEFLTYFQNEAQLEKSRLLSDRFSAERPKGSFSTLEIQRTEQGDSAMYLCASSSLRDTYYEQYFGPGTRLTVT.

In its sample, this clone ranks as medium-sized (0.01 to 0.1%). The CDR3 region is CAWSPAGSYNSPLHF. The CDR3 DNA is TGTGCCTGGAGTCCCGCGGGCTCCTATAATTCACCCCTCCACTTT. The rearrangement uses TRBV30 and TRBJ1-6; D gene unclear. Trimming pared 2 bases from V and 0 bases from J, leaving 8 bases between. The CDR3 has 15 amino acids. Per the germline V gene, CDR1 is GTSNPN and CDR2 is SVGIG (reference sequence).

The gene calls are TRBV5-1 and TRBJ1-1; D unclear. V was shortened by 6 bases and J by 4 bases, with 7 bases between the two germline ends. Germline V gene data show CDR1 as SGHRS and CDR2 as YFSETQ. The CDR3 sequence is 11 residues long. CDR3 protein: CASKGGTEAFF. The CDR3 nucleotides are TGCGCCAGCAAGGGAGGCACTGAAGCTTTCTTT.

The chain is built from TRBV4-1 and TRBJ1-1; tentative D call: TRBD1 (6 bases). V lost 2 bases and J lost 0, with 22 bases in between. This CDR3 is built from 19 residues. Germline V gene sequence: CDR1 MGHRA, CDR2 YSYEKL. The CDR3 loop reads CASSQWGTGGRYLNTEAFF. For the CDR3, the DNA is TGCGCCAGCAGCCAATGGGGCACGGGGGGCCGTTATTTGAACACTGAAGCTTTCTTT.

CDR3 region: CASSQTGTSGGVSGANVLTF. The CDR3 bases are TGCGCCAGCAGCCAAACCGGGACTAGCGGGGGGGTGTCTGGGGCCAACGTCCTGACTTTC. The genes are TRBV4-1 and TRBJ2-6; 16 bases fit TRBD2. J gave up 1 base and V 2 bases, and 5 bases lay outside the gene matches. Germline V gene data show CDR1 as MGHRA and CDR2 as YSYEKL. This CDR3 comprises 20 residues.

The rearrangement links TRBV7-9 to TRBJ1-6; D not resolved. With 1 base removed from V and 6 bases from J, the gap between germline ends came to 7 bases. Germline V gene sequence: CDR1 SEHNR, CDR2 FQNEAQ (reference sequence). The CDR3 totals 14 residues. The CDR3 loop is CASSLGQINSPLHF. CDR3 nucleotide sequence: TGTGCCAGCAGCTTAGGTCAGATTAATTCACCCCTCCACTTT.

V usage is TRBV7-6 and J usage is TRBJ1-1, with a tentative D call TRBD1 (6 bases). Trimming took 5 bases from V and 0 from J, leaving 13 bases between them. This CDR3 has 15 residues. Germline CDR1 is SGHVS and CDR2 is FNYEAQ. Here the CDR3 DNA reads TGTGCCAGCAGCCAGGACAGAGGATTGAACACTGAAGCTTTCTTT. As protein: CASSQDRGLNTEAFF.

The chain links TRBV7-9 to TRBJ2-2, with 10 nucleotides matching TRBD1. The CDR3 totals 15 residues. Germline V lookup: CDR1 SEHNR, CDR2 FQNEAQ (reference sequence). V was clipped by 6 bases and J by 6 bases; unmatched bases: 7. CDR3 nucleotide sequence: TGTGCCAGCAGACCCGGGACAGGGGATTCCGGGGAGCTGTTTTTT. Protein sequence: CASRPGTGDSGELFF.

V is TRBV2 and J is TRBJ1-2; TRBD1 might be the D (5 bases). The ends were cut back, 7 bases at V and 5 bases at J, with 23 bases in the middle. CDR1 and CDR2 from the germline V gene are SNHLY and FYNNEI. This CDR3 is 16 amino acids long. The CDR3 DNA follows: TGTGCCAGCAATCCTACCGGGACCCCTGGGGGGTATGGCTACACCTTC. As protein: CASNPTGTPGGYGYTF.

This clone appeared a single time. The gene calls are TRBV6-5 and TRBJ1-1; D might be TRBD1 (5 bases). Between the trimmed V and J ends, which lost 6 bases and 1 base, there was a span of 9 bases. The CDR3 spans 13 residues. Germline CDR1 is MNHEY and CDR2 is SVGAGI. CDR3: CASRFGQNTEAFF. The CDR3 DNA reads TGTGCCAGCAGGTTCGGACAGAACACTGAAGCTTTCTTT.

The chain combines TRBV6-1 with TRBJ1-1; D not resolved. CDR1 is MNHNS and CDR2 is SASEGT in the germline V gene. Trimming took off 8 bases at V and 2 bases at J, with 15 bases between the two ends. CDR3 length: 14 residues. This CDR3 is CASQVGQSNTEAFF. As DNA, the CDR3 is TGTGCCAGCCAGGTGGGTCAGAGCAACACTGAAGCTTTCTTT.

The chain's CDR3 is CASSLGARVETEAFF. CDR3 in DNA: TGTGCCAGCAGCTTAGGTGCTCGGGTGGAAACTGAAGCTTTCTTT. The chain recombines TRBV7-9 with TRBJ1-1, with unresolved D. This CDR3 spans 15 amino acids. Germline CDR1 SEHNR, CDR2 FQNEAQ (reference sequence). The V end was cut by 1 base, the J end by 5 bases, with 14 bases between.

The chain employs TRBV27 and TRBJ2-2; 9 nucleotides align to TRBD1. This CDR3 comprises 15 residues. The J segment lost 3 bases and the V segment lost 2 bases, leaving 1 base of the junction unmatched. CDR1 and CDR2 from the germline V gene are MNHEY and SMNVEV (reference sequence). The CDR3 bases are TGTGCCAGCAGTTTAGGGACAGGGTACACCGGGGAGCTGTTTTTT. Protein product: CASSLGTGYTGELFF.

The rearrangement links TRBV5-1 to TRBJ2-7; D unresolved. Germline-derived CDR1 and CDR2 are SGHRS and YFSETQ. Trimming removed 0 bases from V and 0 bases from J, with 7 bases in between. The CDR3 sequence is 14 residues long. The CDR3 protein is CASSLARGSYEQYF. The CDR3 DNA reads TGCGCCAGCAGCTTGGCCAGAGGCTCCTACGAGCAGTACTTC.

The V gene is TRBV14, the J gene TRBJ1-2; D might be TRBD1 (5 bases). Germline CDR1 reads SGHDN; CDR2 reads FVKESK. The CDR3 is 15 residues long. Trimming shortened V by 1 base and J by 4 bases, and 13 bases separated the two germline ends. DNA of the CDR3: TGTGCCAGCAGCCAAGGGGGCGGCATAGCCTATGGCTACACCTTC. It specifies CASSQGGGIAYGYTF.

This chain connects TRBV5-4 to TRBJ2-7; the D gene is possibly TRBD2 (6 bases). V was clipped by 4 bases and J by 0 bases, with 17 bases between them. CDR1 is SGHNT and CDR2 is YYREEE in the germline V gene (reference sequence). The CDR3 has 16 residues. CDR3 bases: TGTGCCAGCAGCACTCTACACCGGGGGAGCTCCTACGAGCAGTACTTC. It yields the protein CASSTLHRGSSYEQYF.

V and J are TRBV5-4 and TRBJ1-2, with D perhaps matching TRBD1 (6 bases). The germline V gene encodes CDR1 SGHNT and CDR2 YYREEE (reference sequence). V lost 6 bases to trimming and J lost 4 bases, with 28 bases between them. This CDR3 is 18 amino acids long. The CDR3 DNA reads TGTGCCAGCAACGCGGGGGGGCGTACAGCGGGTTCACTCTATGGCTACACCTTC. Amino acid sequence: CASNAGGRTAGSLYGYTF.

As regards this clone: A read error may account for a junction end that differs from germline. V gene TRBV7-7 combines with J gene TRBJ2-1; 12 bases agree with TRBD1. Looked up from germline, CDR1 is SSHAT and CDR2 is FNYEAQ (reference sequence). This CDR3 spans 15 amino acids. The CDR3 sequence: CASSSGQGAHNEQFF. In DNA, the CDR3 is TGTGCTAGCAGCTCGGGACAGGGGGCCCACAATGAGCAGTTCTTC. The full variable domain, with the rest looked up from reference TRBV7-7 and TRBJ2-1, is GAGVSQSPRYKVTKRGQDVTLRCDPISSHATLYWYQQALGQGPEFLTYFNYEAQPDKSGLPSDRFSAERPEGSISTLTIQRTEQRDSAMYRCASSSGQGAHNEQFFGPGTRLTVL.

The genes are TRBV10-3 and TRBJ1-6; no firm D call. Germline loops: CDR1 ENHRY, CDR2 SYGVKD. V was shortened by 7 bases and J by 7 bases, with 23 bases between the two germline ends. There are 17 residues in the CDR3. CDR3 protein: CAITAENFLTGNSPLHF. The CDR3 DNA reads TGTGCCATCACTGCAGAGAACTTCCTAACGGGAAATTCACCCCTCCACTTT.

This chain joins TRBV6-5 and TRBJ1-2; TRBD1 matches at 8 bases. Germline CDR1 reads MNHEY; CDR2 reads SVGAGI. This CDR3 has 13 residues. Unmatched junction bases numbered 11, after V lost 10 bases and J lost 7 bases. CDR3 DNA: TGTGCCACCAAGGACAGGGCCGCTGGTGGCTACACCTTC. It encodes CATKDRAAGGYTF.

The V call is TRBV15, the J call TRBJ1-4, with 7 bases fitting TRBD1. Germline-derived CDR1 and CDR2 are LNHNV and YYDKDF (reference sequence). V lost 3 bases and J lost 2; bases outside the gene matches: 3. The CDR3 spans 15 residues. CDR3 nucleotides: TGTGCCACCAGCAGGGGGACAGTTACTAATGAAAAACTGTTTTTT. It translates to CATSRGTVTNEKLFF.

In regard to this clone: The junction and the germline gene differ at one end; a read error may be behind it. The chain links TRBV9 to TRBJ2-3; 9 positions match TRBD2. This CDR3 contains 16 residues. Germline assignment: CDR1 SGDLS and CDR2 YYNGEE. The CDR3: CASTVRASGGTDTQYF. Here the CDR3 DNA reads TGTGCCAGCACCGTACGGGCTAGCGGGGGCACAGATACGCAGTATTTT.

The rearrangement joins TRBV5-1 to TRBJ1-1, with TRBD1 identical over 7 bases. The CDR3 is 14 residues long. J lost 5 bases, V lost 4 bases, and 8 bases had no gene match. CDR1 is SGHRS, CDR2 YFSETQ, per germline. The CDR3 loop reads CASSLTGKSTEAFF. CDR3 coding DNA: TGCGCCAGCAGCCTGACAGGGAAATCGACTGAAGCTTTCTTT.